This T cell receptor (beta chain) was recovered during a study of CXCR3-negative and CXCR3-positive naive CD8 T cells. CD45RO-CCR7+CD27+CD95- marked naive CD8+ T cells. Broader study findings: Naive cells with CXCR3 showed TRB CDR3s that were more hydrophobic than those in CXCR3-negative naive cells. TRBV-TRBJ usage was similar across naive CXCR3 subsets but distinct in memory cells.

TRB cDNA libraries were made by UMI-labeled 5' RACE. No DNA is given; TCRdb re-called the 5' RACE reads and lists each CDR3 protein once. The sample spans about 90,000 distinct CDR3 sequences; the ten largest clones claim 0.75% to 0.95%. As concerns this clonotype: The target antigen is unknown.

The receptor was isolated from a human donor in good health. Some clones in this sample may be carry-over from other donors' samples. Specimen: naive CXCR3+ CD8+ T cells from blood. Subset of the sample: CD45RO-CCR7+CD27+CD95- naive CD8+ T cells expressing CXCR3 (TNR3+).

This CDR3 is CASRWGGLAGVSYNEQFF. The chain carries TRBV19 and TRBJ2-1; without DNA, the TCRdb call of TRBD2 cannot be checked. The CDR3 runs 18 residues. The germline CDR1 and CDR2 sequences are LNHDA and SQIVND (reference sequence).